The entry below describes one T cell receptor (beta chain). The antigen remains unidentified. These data belong to a study of T cell responses to AZD1222 COVID-19 vaccine. Study-wide points: Following two doses of AZD1222, Spike-specific TCR breadth and depth rose. Baseline seropositivity characterized only a handful of AZD1222 recipients. It was only after the peak T cell response that any repertoires were sampled. Unmutated variant regions are reportedly targeted by nearly half of spike-specific TCRs.

The table came from immunoSEQ multiplex PCR; TCRdb's copy has only in-frame clones and leaves some out. The table has over 55,000 clones, roughly 84% seen once. Trimming stripped 4 bases from V and 1 base from J, with 10 bases between. CDR1 is MNHEY and CDR2 is SVGAGI in the germline V gene. The CDR3 is 14 residues long. This receptor was obtained from an adult in good health. The chain couples TRBV6-5 to TRBJ1-1; D not resolved. The sample consisted of peripheral blood, taken on day 0 of AZD1222 vaccination. The CDR3 region is CASSWGKTNTEAFF. The CDR3, as DNA: TGTGCCAGCAGTTGGGGAAAGACGAACACTGAAGCTTTCTTT.